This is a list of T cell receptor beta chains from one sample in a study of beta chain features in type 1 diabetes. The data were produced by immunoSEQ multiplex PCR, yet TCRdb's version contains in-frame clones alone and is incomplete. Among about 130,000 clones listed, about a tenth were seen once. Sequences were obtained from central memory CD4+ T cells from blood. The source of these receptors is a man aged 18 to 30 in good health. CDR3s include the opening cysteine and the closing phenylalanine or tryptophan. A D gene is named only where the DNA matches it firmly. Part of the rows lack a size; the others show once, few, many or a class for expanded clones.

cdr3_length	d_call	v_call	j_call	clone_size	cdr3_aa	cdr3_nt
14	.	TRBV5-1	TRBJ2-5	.	CASSLGEYQETQYF	TGCGCCAGCAGCTTGGGGGAGTACCAAGAGACCCAGTACTTC
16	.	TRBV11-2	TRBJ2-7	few	CASSPLARQGIYEQYF	TGTGCCAGCAGCCCCCTAGCCAGACAAGGGATCTACGAGCAGTACTTC
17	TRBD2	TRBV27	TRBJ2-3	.	CASSTGLLAGVTDTQYF	TGTGCCAGCTCAACCGGTCTACTAGCGGGGGTGACAGATACGCAGTATTTT
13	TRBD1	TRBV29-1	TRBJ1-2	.	CSVSPTGLYGYTF	TGCAGCGTTTCGCCGACAGGGCTCTATGGCTACACCTTC
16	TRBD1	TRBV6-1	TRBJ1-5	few	CASSGAGTGADQPQHF	TGTGCCAGCAGTGGGGCCGGGACAGGGGCGGATCAGCCCCAGCATTTT
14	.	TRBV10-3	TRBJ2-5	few	CAISPAGQQETQYF	TGTGCCATCTCTCCCGCAGGACAGCAAGAGACCCAGTACTTC
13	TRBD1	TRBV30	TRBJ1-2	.	CAWSPEGAGGYTF	TGTGCCTGGAGCCCAGAGGGGGCGGGTGGCTACACCTTC
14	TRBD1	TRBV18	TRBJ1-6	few	CASSYGQGNSPLHF	TGTGCCAGCTCATACGGACAGGGTAATTCACCCCTCCACTTT
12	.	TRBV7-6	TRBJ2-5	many	CASSLNAETQYF	TGTGCCAGCAGCTTAAACGCGGAGACCCAGTACTTC
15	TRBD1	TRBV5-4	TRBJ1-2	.	CASSDTPGGAGGYTF	TGTGCCAGCAGCGACACTCCAGGGGGAGCTGGGGGCTACACCTTC
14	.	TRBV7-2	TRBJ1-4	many	CASSSPDFPGKLFF	TGTGCCAGCAGCTCCCCGGACTTTCCTGGAAAACTGTTTTTT
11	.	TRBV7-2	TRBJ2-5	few	CASSPTETQYF	TGTGCCAGCAGCCCCACTGAGACCCAGTACTTC
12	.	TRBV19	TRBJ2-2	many	CASSEAAGELFF	TGTGCCAGTAGTGAGGCCGCCGGGGAGCTGTTTTTT
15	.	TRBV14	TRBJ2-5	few	CASSLRQNNQETQYF	TGTGCCAGCAGCTTACGACAGAATAACCAAGAGACCCAGTACTTC
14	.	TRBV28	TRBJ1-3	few	CASSWADTRNTIYF	TGTGCCAGCAGTTGGGCGGACACCCGAAACACCATATATTTT
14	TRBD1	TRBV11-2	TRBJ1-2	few	CASSLGTGLDGYTF	TGTGCCAGCAGCCTTGGGACAGGGTTAGATGGCTACACCTTC
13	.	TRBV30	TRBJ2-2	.	CAWQTVNTGELFF	TGTGCCTGGCAGACAGTTAACACCGGGGAGCTGTTTTTT
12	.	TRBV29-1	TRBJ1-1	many	CSVEDGGKTTFF	TGCAGCGTTGAAGATGGGGGGAAGACCACTTTCTTT
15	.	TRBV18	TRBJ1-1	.	CASSPRQGMNTEAFF	TGTGCCAGCTCACCAAGGCAGGGTATGAACACTGAAGCTTTCTTT
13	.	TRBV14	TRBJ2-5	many	CASSRGGTETQYF	TGTGCCAGCAGCCGCGGCGGTACAGAGACCCAGTACTTC
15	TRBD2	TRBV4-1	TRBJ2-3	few	CASSFSGLDTDTQYF	TGCGCCAGCAGCTTCTCGGGACTAGACACAGATACGCAGTATTTT
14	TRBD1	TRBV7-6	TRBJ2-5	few	CASSPGTGGETQYF	TGTGCCAGCAGCCCCGGGACAGGGGGGGAGACCCAGTACTTC
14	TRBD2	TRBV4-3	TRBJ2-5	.	CASSQEGGGGTQYF	TGCGCCAGCAGCCAAGAGGGCGGGGGGGGGACCCAGTACTTC
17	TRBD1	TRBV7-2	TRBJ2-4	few	CASSLSGGQGMKNIQYF	TGTGCCAGCAGCCTGTCAGGGGGCCAGGGGATGAAAAACATTCAGTACTTC
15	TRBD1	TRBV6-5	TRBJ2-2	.	CASRKGTGGIGELFF	TGTGCCAGCAGAAAAGGGACAGGGGGCATCGGGGAGCTGTTTTTT
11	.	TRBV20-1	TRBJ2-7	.	CSAREGYEQYF	TGCAGTGCCCGAGAGGGCTACGAGCAGTACTTC
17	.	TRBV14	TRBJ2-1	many	CASSPSTSAGSYNEQFF	TGTGCCAGCAGCCCCTCCACGTCTGCCGGCTCCTACAATGAGCAGTTCTTC
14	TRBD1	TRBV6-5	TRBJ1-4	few	CASSKTGGDEKLFF	TGTGCCAGCAGCAAGACAGGGGGAGATGAAAAACTGTTTTTT
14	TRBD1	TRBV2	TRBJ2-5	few	CASSEGQGWETQYF	TGTGCCAGCAGTGAAGGACAGGGATGGGAGACCCAGTACTTC
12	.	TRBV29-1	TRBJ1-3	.	CSVQTRGNTIYF	TGCAGCGTTCAAACGCGTGGAAACACCATATATTTT
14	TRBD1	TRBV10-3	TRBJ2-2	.	CAISTEQGTGELFF	TGTGCCATCAGTACTGAACAGGGGACCGGGGAGCTGTTTTTT
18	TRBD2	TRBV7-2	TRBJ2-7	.	CASSLTGLAGGTTYEQYF	TGTGCCAGCAGCTTAACGGGACTAGCGGGGGGGACCACCTACGAGCAGTACTTC
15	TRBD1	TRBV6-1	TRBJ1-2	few	CASSSKTGGKEGYTF	TGTGCCAGCAGTTCGAAGACAGGGGGCAAGGAGGGCTACACCTTC
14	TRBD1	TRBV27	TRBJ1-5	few	CASSPQTGNQPQHF	TGTGCCAGCAGTCCCCAGACAGGGAATCAGCCCCAGCATTTT
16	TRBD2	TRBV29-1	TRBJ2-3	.	CSVERLPGTRTDTQYF	TGCAGCGTTGAACGCCTCCCCGGGACTAGAACAGATACGCAGTATTTT
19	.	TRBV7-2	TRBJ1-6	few	CASSFLPLTGLGYNSPLHF	TGTGCCAGCAGCTTCCTCCCCCTTACAGGGTTGGGATATAATTCACCCCTCCACTTT
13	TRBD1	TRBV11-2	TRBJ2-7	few	CASSKRTGVEQYF	TGTGCCAGCAGCAAACGGACAGGGGTCGAGCAGTACTTC
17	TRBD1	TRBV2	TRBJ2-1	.	CASSGRQGILSYNEQFF	TGTGCCAGCAGTGGGAGACAGGGAATCCTATCCTACAATGAGCAGTTCTTC
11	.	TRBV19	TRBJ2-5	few	CATGVGETQYF	TGTGCCACCGGGGTGGGCGAGACCCAGTACTTC
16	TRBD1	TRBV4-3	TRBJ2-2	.	CASSQERGLGTGELFF	TGCGCCAGCAGCCAAGAGAGGGGGCTCGGCACCGGGGAGCTGTTTTTT
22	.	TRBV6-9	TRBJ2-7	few	CASSYLNPRDSRERGSSYEQYF	TGTGCCAGCAGTTATCTTAACCCGAGGGACAGCCGTGAGCGGGGGAGCTCCTACGAGCAGTACTTC
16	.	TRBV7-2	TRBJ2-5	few	CASSSGPGTTKETQYF	TGTGCCAGCAGCTCTGGGCCCGGGACAACGAAAGAGACCCAGTACTTC
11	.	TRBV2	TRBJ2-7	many	CASSYMSEQYF	TGTGCCAGCAGTTATATGAGCGAGCAGTACTTC
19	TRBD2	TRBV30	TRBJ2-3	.	CAWSVWGVAGGKITDTQYF	TGTGCCTGGAGTGTATGGGGAGTAGCGGGGGGTAAAATCACAGATACGCAGTATTTT
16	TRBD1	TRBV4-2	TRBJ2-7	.	CASSQTTGEGSYEQYF	TGTGCCAGCAGCCAAACTACAGGGGAAGGTTCCTACGAGCAGTACTTC
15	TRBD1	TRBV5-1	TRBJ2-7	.	CASSPGTGAPYEQYF	TGCGCCAGCAGCCCCGGGACAGGGGCCCCCTACGAGCAGTACTTC